This T cell receptor beta chain was profiled in a study of blood T cells in healthy people across ages. Findings and caveats of the study: The CMV status of each donor remained undetermined, and this could have confounded shifts in expanded clonotypes. When set beside aged donors, long-lived donors presented more naive CD4+ cells and higher diversity.

Details on this clonotype: No antigen is known for it.

The CDR3 length is 16 residues. Germline CDR1 SGHRS, CDR2 YFSETQ. After removal of 4 bases from V and 0 bases from J, the junction contained 6 bases not matched to a gene. Next came a second PCR, run for about 6 to 11 cycles, which used a sample-barcoded 5' primer along with a J-beta primer mix. Each CDR3 protein gets one entry after TCRdb re-called the 5' RACE reads with MiXCR. Altogether approximately 2,000,000 distinct CDR3 sequences are present, around 40% being singletons, with the ten largest covering 23%. With each sample, at least 5.5 micrograms of total RNA were extracted. Input material: blood. The chain uses TRBV5-1 and TRBJ1-4; 7 bases agree with TRBD1. This sequence was found in a human donor in good health. CDR3 bases: TGCGCCAGCAGCGCCCAGGGGGACGCAACTAATGAAAAACTGTTTTTT. Protein sequence: CASSAQGDATNEKLFF.